This record looks at one T cell receptor beta chain sequence and its context. The source of the sample is a study of blood T cell repertoires in COVID-19. Overall study context: Samples of COVID-19 (acute and convalescent) were obtained from the United States, Italy and Spain. The analysed material was cDNA or gDNA that came from T cells, B-cell-depleted T cells, or PBMCs.

Between the trimmed V and J ends, which lost 2 bases and 4 bases, there was a span of 9 bases. Germline values: CDR1 GTSNPN, CDR2 SVGIG (reference sequence). The CDR3 totals 12 residues. Sequenced by immunoSEQ multiplex PCR; TCRdb stores in-frame clones only, minus some. The sample lists approximately 250,000 clones; approximately 90% were seen once. Study members were between roughly 18 and 89 years old and lived in approximately 25 US regions. Participants' own reports of clinical history determined their cohort assignment. The chain employs TRBV30 and TRBJ2-7; D gene unclear. The sequenced material came from PBMCs or T cells enriched from blood (not recorded which). The sequence was obtained from a woman aged 30 to 39 with acute COVID-19. The CDR3 sequence: CAWSFTEYEQYF. For the CDR3, the DNA is TGTGCCTGGAGTTTTACAGAATACGAGCAGTACTTC.